This T cell receptor beta chain was sequenced during a study of tumor-infiltrating lymphocytes in localized non-small cell lung cancer. Clones were read by immunoSEQ multiplex PCR, and TCRdb kept only the in-frame ones, dropping some. The data show more than 9,500 clones, with roughly 80% seen just once and less than 15% held by the top ten. CDR1 is SGHKS and CDR2 is YYEKEE in the germline V gene (reference sequence). This CDR3 is 13 amino acids long. The ends were cut back, 0 bases at V and 2 bases at J, with 5 bases in the middle. This clone has a single count. V is TRBV5-5 and J is TRBJ1-1; D is unresolved. The TCR originated in a human donor with non-small cell lung cancer. The sample comprised uninvolved lung tissue not adjacent to the tumor. CDR3: CASSLGLNTEAFF. In DNA, the CDR3 is TGTGCCAGCAGCTTGGGGTTAAACACTGAAGCTTTCTTT.